This is a list of T cell receptor beta chains from one sample in a study of early T cells in non-severe SARS-CoV-2 infection. MiXCR, applied by TCRdb to the 5' RACE reads, yields one record per CDR3 protein. The data contain 70,000 or so distinct CDR3 sequences, 9.5% to 15% of them singletons. Source material: whole blood. The receptors derive from an adult who was a healthcare worker with PCR-confirmed SARS-CoV-2 infection or an uninfected control (not recorded which). Both conserved end residues are part of each CDR3. Where a row states a size, it is once, few, many or the class of an expanded clone; other rows omit it.

clone_size j_call cdr3_length v_call cdr3_aa
NA TRBJ2-5 16 TRBV7-2 CASSPGFAGAGETQYF
many TRBJ1-1 16 TRBV5-6 CASSLGPRGTNTEAFF
many TRBJ1-2 16 TRBV9 CASSVERTGTNYGYTF
many TRBJ1-6 12 TRBV7-9 CASSTLISPLHF
many TRBJ2-7 17 TRBV20-1 CSARDYSEGGLSDEQYF
many TRBJ1-6 15 TRBV20-1 CSAPDGGSYNSPLHF
many TRBJ2-1 10 TRBV12-3/TRBV12-4 CASSLNEQFF
many TRBJ1-2 13 TRBV6-5 CASSYERNYGYTF
medium-sized TRBJ2-5 12 TRBV5-6 CASRNLAETQYF
few TRBJ2-1 16 TRBV14 CASSQVQRGHYNEQFF
NA TRBJ2-7 12 TRBV7-9 CASSAVPYEQYF
many TRBJ1-5 17 TRBV24-1 CATITPRGGPPNQPQHF
many TRBJ1-2 14 TRBV29-1 CSVRGRTTNYGYTF
NA TRBJ2-1 17 TRBV7-9 CASSLLTSGAFNNEQFF
many TRBJ1-3 16 TRBV10-3 CAISEPPRQAVNTIYF
many TRBJ2-7 11 TRBV6-2/TRBV6-3 CASSYYGEQYF
many TRBJ1-5 15 TRBV19 CASSKRGVGNQPQHF
many TRBJ2-6 20 TRBV12-3/TRBV12-4 CASSFSIGTGGLSGANVLTF
many TRBJ2-1 12 TRBV29-1 CSLEGPYNEQFF
NA TRBJ2-5 13 TRBV29-1 CSVSGTSQETQYF
many TRBJ2-7 17 TRBV11-2 CASSLDSKTGGRDEQYF
many TRBJ2-7 13 TRBV7-9 CASSSGISYEQYF
many TRBJ1-2 14 TRBV7-8 CASGTGGINYGYTF
many TRBJ1-1 16 TRBV12-5 CASGLASLGGNTEAFF
many TRBJ2-2 15 TRBV18 CASSPVLVNTGELFF
many TRBJ2-7 15 TRBV7-2 CASSSPGTGPYEQYF
NA TRBJ1-1 15 TRBV4-3 CASSPEDEGSTEAFF
many TRBJ1-1 12 TRBV29-1 CSVGTGFTEAFF
many TRBJ1-1 15 TRBV19 CASSPGRGATTEAFF
NA TRBJ2-3 12 TRBV3-1 CASSQRGDTQYF
NA TRBJ1-6 14 TRBV7-9 CASSPTGDHSPLHF
many TRBJ2-3 16 TRBV9 CASSVDSLTSTDTQYF
many TRBJ2-1 17 TRBV5-1 CASSLVAGASPYNEQFF